This T cell receptor (beta chain) was sequenced in a study of shared clonotypes between healthy human individuals. General study results and limits: Non-shared clonotypes displayed generation probabilities falling below those of clonotypes present in all four donors.

The investigators split CD4+ cells into a CD45RA+ naive subset and a CD45RA-negative memory subset. Produced via immunoSEQ multiplex PCR; TCRdb's table is partial and in-frame only. The table includes roughly 700,000 clones, less than 85% detected once. The V gene lost 3 bases and the J gene lost 1 base, with 9 bases spanning the gap. Germline CDR1 and CDR2: KGHSH and LQKENI. The CDR3 contains 14 residues. With respect to this clone: The antigen is undetermined.

Sequenced material: memory CD4+ T cells sorted from blood. Documented subset: CD45RA-negative fraction. The sequence was obtained from a woman in her thirties in good health. V and J are TRBV18 and TRBJ1-1, with D unresolved. As DNA, the CDR3 is TGTGCCAGCTCACCTAATGACCAGAACACTGAAGCTTTCTTT. Encoded protein: CASSPNDQNTEAFF.